This entry concerns a single T cell receptor beta chain. Its antigen is currently unknown. Unmatched junction bases numbered 6, after V lost 0 bases and J lost 8 bases. Per the germline V gene, CDR1 is KGHSH and CDR2 is LQKENI. The CDR3 spans 15 residues. This sample is drawn from a study of shared clonotypes between healthy human individuals. Study-level points and caveats: An expected dependence of interdonor clonotype sharing on sequencing depth was noted.

Deep-level settings were used for running the assay. Sequencing was performed with immunoSEQ multiplex PCR; in TCRdb, only in-frame clones are kept and a portion is missing. Altogether about 490,000 clones are present, around 79% being singletons, with the ten largest covering about 12%. Sequencing was carried out using PBMCs. The receptor was derived from a woman aged 40 to 50 in good health. Some clones in this sample may be carry-over from other donors' samples. This sequence joins TRBV18 and TRBJ2-1; TRBD2 matches 8 bases. CDR3 coding DNA: TGTGCCAGCTCACCACCAAGCGGGAGTGCGGATGAGCAGTTCTTC. Translating it yields CASSPPSGSADEQFF. The complete variable domain, with remaining parts taken from reference TRBV18 and TRBJ2-1, reads NAGVMQNPRHLVRRRGQEARLRCSPMKGHSHVYWYRQLPEEGLKFMVYLQKENIIDESGMPKERFSAEFPKEGPSILRIQQVVRGDSAAYFCASSPPSGSADEQFFGPGTRLTVL.